This TCR beta chain was sequenced during a study of blood T cell repertoires in COVID-19. The overall study: The United States, Italy and Spain were the sources of the acute and convalescent COVID-19 samples. The cDNA or gDNA used as material had been derived from T cells, B-cell-depleted T cells, or PBMCs.

With 4 bases clipped from V and 1 base from J, the junction kept 14 bases outside the gene matches. The CDR3 loop spans 19 amino acids. The germline CDR1 and CDR2 sequences are LGHDT and YNNKEL (reference sequence). In the source study's methods: Quantification of nucleated cells was approximated via reference gene primer amplification. The method was immunoSEQ multiplex PCR; TCRdb's version includes in-frame clones alone and lacks a portion of them. The D gene and trimming were derived from the DNA, and the V and J assignments and clone size from that table. The sample records 240,000 or so clones, about 79% being singletons.

The TCR originated in a woman older than 75 with acute or convalescent COVID-19. This chain joins TRBV3-1 (or the pseudogene TRBV3-2) and TRBJ2-5, with 11 bases matching TRBD2. Sample: peripheral blood. The CDR3 sequence: CASSPEASSGGWGQETQYF. In nucleotides, the CDR3 is TGTGCCAGCAGCCCTGAGGCGTCTAGCGGGGGGTGGGGCCAAGAGACCCAGTACTTC.